Shown below are 4 T cell receptor beta chains from a single sample sequenced in a study of blood T cell repertoires in COVID-19. Method: immunoSEQ multiplex PCR; TCRdb's copy keeps in-frame clones and lacks some. The sample records about 54,000 clones, approximately 81% being singletons. Input material: peripheral blood. These receptors all stem from a man aged 35 to 55 with active COVID-19.

The rearrangement links TRBV19 to TRBJ2-2; 7 nucleotides align to TRBD2. In germline, CDR1 is LNHDA, CDR2 SQIVND (reference sequence). V dropped 3 bases and J dropped 7; count of bases not matched to a gene: 14. The CDR3 length is 17 residues. CDR3 sequence: CASSMRGSGGGIGELFF. CDR3 sequence (DNA): TGTGCCAGTAGTATGAGGGGCTCGGGAGGAGGAATCGGGGAGCTGTTTTTT.

This rearrangement joins TRBV5-1 to TRBJ2-3; tentatively, D is TRBD2 (5 bases). Germline V CDR1 and CDR2: SGHRS, YFSETQ. This CDR3 comprises 15 residues. The ends were cut back, 0 bases at V and 5 bases at J, with 13 bases in the middle. The DNA for the CDR3 is TGCGCCAGCAGCTTGGGGGCCGGGATTCGAGATACGCAGTATTTT. Its protein is CASSLGAGIRDTQYF.

This chain uses TRBV6-5 with TRBJ2-7, with D maybe TRBD1 (6 bases). There are 13 residues in the CDR3. Germline CDR1 and CDR2: MNHEY and SVGAGI. Trimming took off 7 bases at V and 1 base at J, with 11 bases between the two ends. CDR3 region: CASKQGRSYEQYF. CDR3 sequence (DNA): TGTGCCAGCAAGCAGGGGAGATCCTACGAGCAGTACTTC.

The chain carries TRBV29-1 and TRBJ1-2; TRBD1 might be the D (6 bases). V was clipped by 0 bases and J by 11 bases, with 19 bases between them. The CDR3 has 14 residues. Germline CDR1 SQVTM, CDR2 ANQGSEA. The CDR3 loop is CSVEDVRAGDRYTF. The CDR3 DNA sequence: TGCAGCGTTGAAGATGTTCGGGCAGGGGATCGTTACACCTTC. Complete variable domain (other parts from reference TRBV29-1 and TRBJ1-2): SAVISQKPSRDICQRGTSLTIQCQVDSQVTMMFWYRQQPGQSLTLIATANQGSEATYESGFVIDKFPISRPNLTFSTLTVSNMSPEDSSIYLCSVEDVRAGDRYTFGSGTRLTVV.